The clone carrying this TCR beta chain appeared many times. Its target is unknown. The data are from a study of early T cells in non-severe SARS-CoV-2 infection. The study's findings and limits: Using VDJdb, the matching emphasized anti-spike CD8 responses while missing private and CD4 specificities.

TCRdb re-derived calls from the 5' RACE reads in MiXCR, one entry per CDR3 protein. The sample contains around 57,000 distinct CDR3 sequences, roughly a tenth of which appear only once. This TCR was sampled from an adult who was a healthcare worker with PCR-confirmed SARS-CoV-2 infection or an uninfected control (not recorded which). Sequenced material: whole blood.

CDR3 sequence (DNA): TGTGCCAGCGGACTAGCAGAGACCCAGTACTTC. As protein: CASGLAETQYF. The rearrangement links TRBV12-3 or TRBV12-4 to TRBJ2-5; 8 bases fit TRBD2. The junction had 0 bases not matched to a gene; V was cut back by 8 bases and J by 4 bases. The CDR3 is 11 residues long.